These 3 T cell receptor beta chains came from one sample sequenced in a study of T cell responses to AZD1222 COVID-19 vaccine. Produced via immunoSEQ multiplex PCR; TCRdb's table is partial and in-frame only. The sample shows approximately 82,000 clones, roughly 85% of them seen only once. The sample here was peripheral blood, taken on day 0 of AZD1222 vaccination. The source is an adult in good health.

This chain uses TRBV9 with TRBJ2-5; 7 nucleotides line up with TRBD1. Trimming at V came to 0 bases and at J to 5 bases, leaving 4 bases not matched to a gene. This CDR3 has 14 amino acids. Germline CDR1 SGDLS, CDR2 YYNGEE. The CDR3 spells CASSVDRGGETQYF. In nucleotides, the CDR3 is TGTGCCAGCAGCGTAGACAGGGGTGGCGAGACCCAGTACTTC.

This clone has more than one count but fewer than ten. This chain connects TRBV4-3 to TRBJ1-2, with 8 positions matching TRBD1. The CDR3 loop spans 15 amino acids. The trim removed 6 bases at V and 4 bases at J, leaving 10 bases unmatched. Germline V lookup: CDR1 LGHNA, CDR2 YSLEER. The CDR3: CASRYQGAAGYGYTF. CDR3 nucleotide sequence: TGCGCCAGCAGATATCAGGGGGCCGCGGGCTATGGCTACACCTTC.

The chain combines TRBV6-2 or TRBV6-3 with TRBJ1-1; 10 bases fit TRBD1. The J segment lost 9 bases and the V segment lost 2 bases, leaving 6 bases of the junction unmatched. The CDR3 contains 14 residues. Germline CDR1 reads MNHEY; CDR2 reads SVGEGT. In DNA, the CDR3 is TGTGCCAGCAGTTACCAGACAGGGGGCGCGAAAGCTTTCTTT. This sequence encodes CASSYQTGGAKAFF.